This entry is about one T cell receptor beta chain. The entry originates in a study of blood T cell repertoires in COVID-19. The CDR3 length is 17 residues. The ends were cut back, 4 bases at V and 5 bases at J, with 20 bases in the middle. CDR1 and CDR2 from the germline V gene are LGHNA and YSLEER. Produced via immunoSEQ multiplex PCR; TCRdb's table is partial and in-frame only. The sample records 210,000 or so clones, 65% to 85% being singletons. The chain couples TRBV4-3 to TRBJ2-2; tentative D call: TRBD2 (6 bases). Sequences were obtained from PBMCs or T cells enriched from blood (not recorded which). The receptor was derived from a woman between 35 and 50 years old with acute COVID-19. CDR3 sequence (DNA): TGCGCCAGCAGCCCGACGGGCGGGATGAAACTGACCGGGGAGCTGTTTTTT. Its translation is CASSPTGGMKLTGELFF.